This T cell receptor (beta chain) was sequenced for a study of lymphopenia after photon versus proton radiotherapy. Study results and caveats: In patients who died, overall survival fell as post-nadir TCR diversity dropped more. Oligoclonal CD8+ Temra expansion after nadir drove photon patients' diversity drop. Authors raise, but do not show, better survival with proton therapy. Photon-treated patients lost naive T cells and TCR diversity; proton-treated stayed stable.

A remark on this clone: Its matching antigen is unknown.

Germline assignment: CDR1 ENHRY and CDR2 SYGVKD. V trimming: 4 bases; J trimming: 3 bases; junction bases outside the gene matches: 9. This CDR3 is 15 amino acids long. The data were produced by immunoSEQ multiplex PCR, yet TCRdb's version contains in-frame clones alone and is incomplete. The sample has more than 20,000 clones; more than 80% are singletons. This chain links TRBV10-3 with TRBJ2-7, with 7 bases lining up with TRBD2. The input for sequencing was peripheral blood, taken from a patient treated with photon-based radiotherapy. This TCR derives from a man aged 25-40 years with gastric cancer. CDR3 protein: CAISVGSGGVYEQYF. In DNA form, the CDR3 reads TGTGCCATCAGTGTTGGGTCGGGGGGTGTCTACGAGCAGTACTTC.